One sample yielded the 22 T cell receptor beta chains listed below, sequenced in a study of T cell responses to AZD1222 COVID-19 vaccine. Assay used: immunoSEQ multiplex PCR; TCRdb lists only in-frame clones, some missing. The repertoire includes about 160,000 clones, around nine tenths of them detected once, and around 4.4% sits in the top ten. This material consisted of peripheral blood, taken 28 days after the second AZD1222 dose. These receptors were collected from an adult who received the AZD1222 COVID-19 vaccine.

This chain joins TRBV3-1 (or the pseudogene TRBV3-2) and TRBJ1-2; no clear D gene. The germline gives CDR1 LGHDT, CDR2 YNNKEL (reference sequence). CDR3 size: 15 residues. V was shortened by 5 bases and J by 4 bases, with 17 bases between the two germline ends. Here the CDR3 reads CASSYRNGGSYGYTF. CDR3 nucleotide sequence: TGTGCCAGCAGCTACCGGAATGGAGGATCCTATGGCTACACCTTC.

The J gene is TRBJ1-1, the V gene TRBV4-3, with unresolved D. Germline loops: CDR1 LGHNA, CDR2 YSLEER. V was cut by 1 base and J by 0 bases, with 12 bases left in between. The CDR3 length is 16 residues. CDR3: CASSQVRAWMNTEAFF. CDR3 nucleotide sequence: TGCGCCAGCAGCCAAGTTAGGGCGTGGATGAACACTGAAGCTTTCTTT.

This clone was recorded a few times. The rearrangement links TRBV7-9 to TRBJ2-3; 10 bases agree with TRBD2. Germline V gene data show CDR1 as SEHNR and CDR2 as FQNEAQ (reference sequence). The CDR3 has 15 residues. The junction had 6 bases not matched to a gene; V was cut back by 4 bases and J by 5 bases. The CDR3 sequence is CASSSRLAGRDTQYF. CDR3 bases: TGTGCCAGCAGCTCCCGACTAGCGGGTAGAGATACGCAGTATTTT.

The V call is TRBV6-5, the J call TRBJ2-7, with 9 bases fitting TRBD1. The J segment lost 5 bases and the V segment lost 2 bases, leaving 4 bases of the junction unmatched. Germline lookup yields CDR1 MNHEY and CDR2 SVGAGI. CDR3 size: 14 residues. This CDR3 is CASSYRDRVNEQYF. In DNA, the CDR3 is TGTGCCAGCAGTTACAGGGACAGGGTCAACGAGCAGTACTTC.

The sample holds one count of this clone. The J gene is TRBJ1-2, the V gene TRBV7-9, with TRBD1 as a possible D gene (5 bases). The CDR3 has 15 amino acids. Germline V gene data show CDR1 as SEHNR and CDR2 as FQNEAQ (reference sequence). Trimming pared 6 bases from V and 6 bases from J, leaving 20 bases between. The CDR3 loop reads CASSSGQSTGNGYTF. The DNA of the CDR3 is TGTGCCAGCAGTTCCGGTCAGTCTACAGGAAATGGCTACACCTTC.

This clone was counted a few times. The V call is TRBV30, the J call TRBJ1-5, with D tentatively TRBD1 (6 bases). This CDR3 is 13 amino acids long. V shed 7 bases and J shed 2 bases, with 12 bases lying between them. Germline CDR1 and CDR2: GTSNPN and SVGIG (reference sequence). The chain's CDR3 is CASRGTGNQPQHF. The CDR3 DNA follows: TGTGCCTCCAGGGGAACTGGCAATCAGCCCCAGCATTTT. Full variable domain (missing parts from reference TRBV30 and TRBJ1-5): SQTIHQWPATLVQPVGSPLSLECTVEGTSNPNLYWYRQAAGRGLQLLFYSVGIGQISSEVPQNLSASRPQDRQFILSSKKLLLSDSGFYLCASRGTGNQPQHFGDGTRLSIL.

The V call is TRBV6-6, the J call TRBJ1-5; D not certain. With 7 bases removed from V and 3 bases from J, the gap between germline ends came to 13 bases. This CDR3 region has 14 residues. Germline values: CDR1 MNHNY, CDR2 SVGAGI (reference sequence). CDR3 sequence: CASTRGGNNQPQHF. The CDR3 DNA follows: TGTGCCAGCACCCGGGGAGGGAACAATCAGCCCCAGCATTTT.

The chain carries TRBV7-9 and TRBJ2-5; D not certain. Deletions cut 2 bases from V and 1 base from J, with 8 bases between. Germline CDR1 is SEHNR and CDR2 is FQNEAQ (reference sequence). The length of the CDR3 is 14 residues. In nucleotides, the CDR3 is TGTGCCAGCAGCTTATTTACCCTCCAAGAGACCCAGTACTTC. This codes for CASSLFTLQETQYF.

The rearrangement links TRBV6-1 to TRBJ1-2; a possible D gene is TRBD1 (6 bases). The ends were cut back, 4 bases at V and 0 bases at J, with 21 bases in the middle. CDR1 MNHNS and CDR2 SASEGT come from the germline V gene. The length of the CDR3 is 18 residues. CDR3 sequence: CASSALSLQGEANYGYTF. The CDR3 nucleotides read TGTGCCAGCAGTGCTCTTTCGCTACAGGGAGAAGCTAACTATGGCTACACCTTC.

V usage is TRBV5-6 and J usage is TRBJ1-2; no clear D gene. There are 13 residues in the CDR3. V lost 0 bases and J lost 4, with 7 bases in between. Germline V gene data show CDR1 as SGHDT and CDR2 as YYEEEE. CDR3 sequence reads: CASSLAGTYGYTF. In DNA form, the CDR3 reads TGTGCCAGCAGCTTGGCGGGAACCTATGGCTACACCTTC.

This clone was picked up one time. The V and J genes are TRBV4-1 and TRBJ2-7; 9 nucleotides match TRBD2. Germline values: CDR1 MGHRA, CDR2 YSYEKL. J gave up 2 bases and V 1 base, and 0 bases lay outside the gene matches. There are 14 residues in the CDR3. CDR3 sequence: CASSQASGTYEQYF. CDR3 in DNA: TGCGCCAGCAGCCAAGCTAGCGGGACCTACGAGCAGTACTTC.

This clone was counted once. This specimen includes other DNA sequences encoding the same CDR3. The V gene is TRBV5-1, the J gene TRBJ1-5; 7 bases map to TRBD1. The CDR3 spans 15 residues. J lost 2 bases, V lost 0 bases, and 2 bases had no gene match. CDR1 SGHRS and CDR2 YFSETQ come from the germline V gene. In DNA, the CDR3 is TGCGCCAGCAGCTTGGGACAGGGAGGCAATCAGCCCCAGCATTTT. This translates into CASSLGQGGNQPQHF.

V is TRBV3-1 (or the pseudogene TRBV3-2) and J is TRBJ1-3, with no clear D. Trimming removed 1 base from V and 0 bases from J, with 10 bases in between. The germline gives CDR1 LGHDT, CDR2 YNNKEL (reference sequence). This CDR3 is built from 16 residues. The CDR3 protein is CASSQASVSSGNTIYF. DNA of the CDR3: TGTGCCAGCAGCCAAGCGTCTGTTAGCTCTGGAAACACCATATATTTT.

This clone came up a few times. This sequence joins TRBV18 and TRBJ1-5, with D maybe TRBD1 (6 bases). V lost 6 bases and J lost 4, with 16 bases in between. Looked up from germline, CDR1 is KGHSH and CDR2 is LQKENI. CDR3 size: 15 residues. As DNA, the CDR3 is TGTGCCAGCTCCCCGGCGGGGGGCGAAAATCAGCCCCAGCATTTT. Translation: CASSPAGGENQPQHF.

V and J are TRBV18 and TRBJ1-1; D is undetermined. The CDR3 is 12 amino acids. V gave up 3 bases and J gave up 4 bases, with 6 bases separating them. Germline V gene data show CDR1 as KGHSH and CDR2 as LQKENI. The CDR3 DNA reads TGTGCCAGCTCACCCCCGAGCACTGAAGCTTTCTTT. It is translated as CASSPPSTEAFF.

The V call is TRBV19, the J call TRBJ2-1, with 7 bases lining up with TRBD2. CDR3 size: 15 residues. Germline values: CDR1 LNHDA, CDR2 SQIVND (reference sequence). The trim removed 6 bases at V and 1 base at J, leaving 6 bases unmatched. For the CDR3, the DNA is TGTGCCAGTAGCTCCCCACTAGCGTCCTACAATGAGCAGTTCTTC. Translating it yields CASSSPLASYNEQFF.

This CDR3 reads CASSFRRNSPLHF. The CDR3, as DNA: TGTGCCAGCAGCTTCAGGCGGAATTCACCCCTCCACTTT. This chain uses TRBV6-5 with TRBJ1-6; D is uncertain. The CDR3 is made up of 13 amino acids. V was shortened by 6 bases and J by 7 bases, with 10 bases between the two germline ends. Germline CDR1 MNHEY, CDR2 SVGAGI.

The sample holds one count of this clone. The V call is TRBV7-9, the J call TRBJ1-2, with no clear D. Germline V gene sequence: CDR1 SEHNR, CDR2 FQNEAQ (reference sequence). The germline V and J ends were trimmed by 7 bases and 4 bases, with 13 bases remaining between them. The CDR3 length is 13 residues. In DNA form, the CDR3 reads TGTGCCAGCACCCCGACCGGGAGCTATGGCTACACCTTC. Translation gives CASTPTGSYGYTF.

The chain has TRBV7-9 and TRBJ2-5, with 7 bases lining up with TRBD2. Trimming cost V 5 bases and J 4 bases; bases outside gene matches: 4. CDR3 length: 13 residues. Germline V gene sequence: CDR1 SEHNR, CDR2 FQNEAQ (reference sequence). Here the CDR3 DNA reads TGTGCCAGCAGCCTCCGACTAGCAGAGACCCAGTACTTC. This translates into CASSLRLAETQYF.

The chain uses TRBV10-3 and TRBJ1-6, with 7 bases fitting TRBD1. The V gene end was trimmed by 6 bases and the J gene end by 10 bases; junction bases not matched to a gene: 6. Germline values: CDR1 ENHRY, CDR2 SYGVKD. This CDR3 comprises 13 residues. CDR3 nucleotide sequence: TGTGCCATCAGCCGGGACAGTCAATCACCCCTCCACTTT. Amino acids: CAISRDSQSPLHF.

V and J are TRBV6-5 and TRBJ1-4; no reliable D call. Germline assignment: CDR1 MNHEY and CDR2 SVGAGI. CDR3 length: 14 residues. V lost 8 bases, J lost 8 bases, and 18 bases lay in between. The CDR3 sequence: CASGKVPDEEKLFF. In DNA form, the CDR3 reads TGTGCCAGCGGAAAGGTCCCGGACGAAGAAAAACTGTTTTTT.

This clone appeared a single time. The chain carries TRBV10-3 and TRBJ2-3, with 13 bases fitting TRBD2. Germline assignment: CDR1 ENHRY and CDR2 SYGVKD. V was clipped by 4 bases and J by 4 bases; unmatched bases: 5. The CDR3 runs to 16 residues. CDR3 residues: CAISGGGTSGADTQYF. CDR3 sequence (DNA): TGTGCCATCAGTGGAGGCGGGACTAGCGGGGCAGATACGCAGTATTTT.